This TCR beta chain was documented in a study of cytomegalovirus exposure and HLA in healthy donors. Study-level results: Using a false discovery rate of 0.05, a later analysis showed that fewer than 20,000 TCR beta sequences were associated with HLA alleles.

13 Jbeta primers and 60 Vbeta primers were used for the PCR. Assay used: immunoSEQ multiplex PCR; TCRdb lists only in-frame clones, some missing. Among around 110,000 clones listed, roughly three fifths were seen once. The CDR3 is 14 residues long. Germline V gene data show CDR1 as MNHNS and CDR2 as SASEGT. Turning to this clone: The antigen is undetermined.

This chain links TRBV6-1 with TRBJ2-5, with TRBD1 matching 9 bases. The J call may not be correct, given that the DNA end is closer to TRBJ2-7. The clonotype was recovered from a woman aged 35 to 49 in good health and CMV-seropositive. The sequenced sample consisted of PBMCs. Written as DNA, the CDR3 is TGTGCCAGCAGTGGCACCGGGACAGGGCCCGAGCAGTACTTC. As protein: CASSGTGTGPEQYF.